The source of this TCR beta chain is a study of cytomegalovirus exposure and HLA in healthy donors. Study information: Caucasian-associated ancestry cluster membership applied to about four fifths of around 400 genotyped donors. Whole-study results and caveats: Previous analysis showed most TCR beta V segments were productive about 87% or about 30% of the time.

This CDR3 region has 17 residues. In germline, CDR1 is SGHRS, CDR2 YFSETQ. J was trimmed by 3 bases and V by 2 bases; bases with no gene match: 13. Regarding donors, all were healthy bone marrow donors. As regards this clone: The antigen remains unidentified.

Primers: 60 Vbeta forward and 13 Jbeta reverse. Methods used by the authors: There were around 80 million unique TCR beta chains by a later count, and some 10 million of them were shared. Profiling relied on immunoSEQ multiplex PCR, and the TCRdb table lists in-frame clones only, not all of them. That table gives V, J and clone size, and the DNA gave D and trimming. The sample data list more than 75,000 clones. The sequencing input was PBMCs. The TCR originated in a man aged 50-60 years in good health and CMV-seropositive. This sequence joins TRBV5-1 and TRBJ2-7; the match to TRBD1 covers 8 bases. CDR3 sequence: CASSFDRGRTFLYEQYF. In nucleotides, the CDR3 is TGCGCCAGCAGCTTTGACAGGGGCCGGACATTCCTCTACGAGCAGTACTTC.